This T cell receptor beta chain comes out of a study of CD8 T cells in ankylosing spondylitis. Findings and caveats of the study: Within ankylosing spondylitis blood, a TCR beta motif made up of eight or nine highly homologous variants appeared to be characteristic.

This clonotype was observed at least ten times. The antigen remains undetermined. V lost 8 bases to trimming and J lost 0 bases; unmatched junction nucleotides: 14. The CDR3 loop spans 17 amino acids. Germline values: CDR1 SQVTM, CDR2 ANQGSEA. TCRdb fed the 5' RACE reads into MiXCR, producing one record per CDR3 protein. The data show about 840,000 distinct CDR3 sequences, around 11% seen once. The rearrangement uses TRBV29-1 and TRBJ2-3; TRBD2 aligns across 10 bases. This clonotype was obtained from a male donor with ankylosing spondylitis. Sequences were obtained from blood, either unsorted or a sorted T cell fraction (not recorded which). CDR3: CSTSSGRLLGSTDTQYF. For the CDR3, the DNA is TGCAGCACGTCTAGCGGGAGATTGTTGGGGAGCACAGATACGCAGTATTTT.